Each of the 7 T cell receptor beta chains below was sequenced from the same sample in a study of early T cells in non-severe SARS-CoV-2 infection. TCRdb processed the 5' RACE reads anew with MiXCR; each CDR3 protein has one entry. The sample lists just over 60,000 distinct CDR3 sequences; 8% to 10% were seen once. The sample consisted of whole blood. The source is an adult who was a healthcare worker with PCR-confirmed SARS-CoV-2 infection or an uninfected control (not recorded which).

This clonotype appeared a few times. The V and J genes are TRBV20-1 and TRBJ1-2; TRBD1 aligns across 7 bases. This CDR3 is built from 13 residues. The V gene end was trimmed by 6 bases and the J gene end by 0 bases; junction bases not matched to a gene: 4. From germline, CDR1 is DFQATT and CDR2 SNEGSKA (reference sequence). The CDR3 loop reads CSALDRTNYGYTF. For the CDR3, the DNA is TGCAGTGCCCTGGACAGGACTAACTATGGCTACACCTTC.

This clonotype was counted only a few times. The chain has TRBV2 and TRBJ1-5, with TRBD1 as a possible D gene (6 bases). Trimming stripped 3 bases from V and 2 bases from J, with 8 bases between. This CDR3 is built from 14 residues. The germline CDR1 and CDR2 sequences are SNHLY and FYNNEI. This CDR3 reads CASSEGHRNQPQHF. DNA of the CDR3: TGTGCCAGCAGTGAGGGACACCGCAATCAGCCCCAGCATTTT. The whole variable domain, filled in from reference TRBV2 and TRBJ1-5, reads EPEVTQTPSHQVTQMGQEVILRCVPISNHLYFYWYRQILGQKVEFLVSFYNNEISEKSEIFDDQFSVERPDGSNFTLKIRSTKLEDSAMYFCASSEGHRNQPQHFGDGTRLSIL.

This clonotype has a handful of counts. This chain uses TRBV12-3 or TRBV12-4 with TRBJ1-1; 7 nucleotides line up with TRBD1. Trimming removed 3 bases from V and 0 bases from J; junction bases left unmatched: 4. The CDR3 runs 15 residues. The CDR3 sequence: CASSFPDRLNTEAFF. The CDR3 coding sequence is TGTGCCAGCAGTTTCCCGGACAGGCTGAACACTGAAGCTTTCTTT.

This clonotype was seen a handful of times. V gene TRBV5-1 combines with J gene TRBJ2-5; no clear D. This CDR3 is 13 amino acids long. The germline V gene encodes CDR1 SGHRS and CDR2 YFSETQ. The V end was cut by 2 bases, the J end by 5 bases, with 10 bases between. For the CDR3, the DNA is TGCGCCAGCAGCTTCGTGGATCTGGAGACCCAGTACTTC. Amino acid sequence: CASSFVDLETQYF.

This clonotype was counted many times. The J gene is TRBJ1-1, the V gene TRBV5-1; D call uncertain. From germline, CDR1 is SGHRS and CDR2 YFSETQ. V lost 3 bases and J lost 7, with 10 bases in between. The CDR3 consists of 12 residues. The DNA for the CDR3 is TGCGCCAGCAGCTACGACTCAGTTGAAGCTTTCTTT. Its translation is CASSYDSVEAFF.

The chain uses TRBV2 and TRBJ1-4; the D is unclear. Trimming pared 3 bases from V and 5 bases from J, leaving 7 bases between. In germline, CDR1 is SNHLY, CDR2 FYNNEI. The CDR3 length is 13 residues. The CDR3 bases are TGTGCCAGCAGTGAGGAAACCAATGAAAAACTGTTTTTT. Translated, it gives CASSEETNEKLFF.

This clonotype was picked up a small number of times. The gene calls are TRBV29-1 and TRBJ2-1, with 8 bases matching TRBD1. CDR3 size: 14 residues. Germline V gene sequence: CDR1 SQVTM, CDR2 ANQGSEA. V trimming: 2 bases; J trimming: 2 bases; junction bases outside the gene matches: 2. The CDR3: CSVEIRGPYNEQFF. CDR3 in DNA: TGCAGCGTTGAAATCAGGGGGCCCTACAATGAGCAGTTCTTC.